This TCR beta chain was identified during a study of cytotoxic CD8 clonotypes in ibrutinib-treated CLL. As for the study in general: Responses: some 24 partial, 2 complete; after median about 68 months, about 15 stayed remitted, approximately twelve progressed. Median treatment time before response sampling was 12 months, range 6 to 36. Notes on the study in general: In sustained-remission versus progressing patients, sampling times differed. Upon ibrutinib response clonality rose, and upon progression it fell back toward baseline.

The CDR3 loop spans 15 amino acids. Germline loops: CDR1 SGHNT, CDR2 YYREEE (reference sequence). With V trimmed by 0 bases and J by 7 bases, 7 bases remained unmatched. Profiled with immunoSEQ multiplex PCR; TCRdb holds only in-frame clones, not every one. The data contain about 76,000 clones, 86% of them seen just once; the ten biggest clones take up over 5%. This clone was detected only a few times. Its matching antigen is unknown. The chain couples TRBV5-4 to TRBJ2-1; 7 bases are shared with TRBD2. Sample: PBMCs, taken before ibrutinib treatment. This receptor was taken from a human donor with chronic lymphocytic leukemia. CDR3 sequence (DNA): TGTGCCAGCAGCTTGGGAGGCGGGAGCTGGAATGAGCAGTTCTTC. Translated, it gives CASSLGGGSWNEQFF.